Included here is one T cell receptor (beta chain) sequence, with context. The sample comes from a study of blood T cell repertoires in COVID-19. The germline V gene has CDR1 MNHEY and CDR2 SMNVEV (reference sequence). The J segment lost 7 bases and the V segment lost 1 base, leaving 7 bases of the junction unmatched. This CDR3 has 15 residues. Original methodology: From reference gene primer amplification, estimates of nucleated cell counts were derived. Assay: immunoSEQ multiplex PCR; the TCRdb copy retains only in-frame clones and omits some. D and trimming come from the DNA, and the V and J calls and clone size come from that table. The sample lists tens of thousands of clones; 86% were seen once.

The chain recombines TRBV27 with TRBJ2-1, with 7 bases lining up with TRBD2. Sequenced material: peripheral blood. The TCR comes from a human donor in a cohort sampled during active COVID-19. For the CDR3, the DNA is TGTGCCAGCAGTTTATGGCCGGGACTATTAAATGAGCAGTTCTTC. Protein: CASSLWPGLLNEQFF.